Sequencing of this TCR beta chain was carried out in a study of blood T cell repertoires in COVID-19. On the study more broadly: In each case, the material was cDNA or gDNA derived from T cells, B-cell-depleted T cells, or PBMCs.

Trimming shortened V by 7 bases and J by 9 bases, and 19 bases separated the two germline ends. The V gene's germline CDR1 is MGHDK and CDR2 SYGVNS. The CDR3 has 14 amino acids. Libraries were prepared by immunoSEQ multiplex PCR; TCRdb keeps only in-frame clonotypes and omits some of them. The profile shows 400,000 or so clones, approximately 88% of them singletons. Participant age was roughly 18 to 95 years, and participants resided in 25 or so US areas. Participants' reported clinical history set cohort assignment. This clone was recorded only once. This chain links TRBV25-1 with TRBJ2-1; perhaps TRBD1 as D (6 bases). This receptor was obtained from a woman in her forties with acute COVID-19. Sequences were obtained from PBMCs or T cells enriched from blood (not recorded which). For the CDR3, the DNA is TGTGCCAGCAATACAGGGACCGTTCAGGGTGAGCAGTTCTTC. Its translation is CASNTGTVQGEQFF.